This T cell receptor beta chain was sequenced for a study of shared clonotypes between healthy human individuals. Trimming pared 0 bases from V and 8 bases from J, leaving 12 bases between. Germline CDR1 and CDR2: SGDLS and YYNGEE. The CDR3 covers 14 residues. Generated by immunoSEQ multiplex PCR, the TCRdb table keeps only in-frame clones and is missing some. The profile shows 2.3 million or so clones, over 85% of them singletons. Sequencing input: naive CD4+ T cells from PBMCs. Indicated subset: CD45RA+ positively selected. This chain links TRBV9 with TRBJ2-1; the D is unclear. This TCR derives from a man younger than 35 in good health. Some clones in this sample may be carry-over from other donors' samples. This CDR3 reads CASSVVSSNDEQFF. The CDR3 DNA reads TGTGCCAGCAGCGTAGTCTCGAGTAACGATGAGCAGTTCTTC. The full variable domain, with the rest looked up from reference TRBV9 and TRBJ2-1, is DSGVTQTPKHLITATGQRVTLRCSPRSGDLSVYWYQQSLDQGLQFLIQYYNGEERAKGNILERFSAQQFPDLHSELNLSSLELGDSALYFCASSVVSSNDEQFFGPGTRLTVL.